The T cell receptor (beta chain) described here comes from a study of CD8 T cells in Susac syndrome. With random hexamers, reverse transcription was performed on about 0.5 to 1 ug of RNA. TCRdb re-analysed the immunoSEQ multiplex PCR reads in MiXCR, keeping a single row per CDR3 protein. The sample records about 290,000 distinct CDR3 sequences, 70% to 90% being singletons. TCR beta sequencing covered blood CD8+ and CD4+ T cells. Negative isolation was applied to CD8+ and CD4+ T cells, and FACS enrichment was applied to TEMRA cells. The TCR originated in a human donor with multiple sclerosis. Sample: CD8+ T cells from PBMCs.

CDR3 residues: CASSSLLGLGYDEQFF. The CDR3, as DNA: TGTGCCAGCAGCTCCCTACTGGGACTAGGTTACGATGAGCAGTTCTTC. The chain couples TRBV7-6 to TRBJ2-1; 8 bases match TRBD2. Germline-derived CDR1 and CDR2 are SGHVS and FNYEAQ. The CDR3 extends over 16 amino acids. The junction had 13 bases not matched to a gene; V was cut back by 4 bases and J by 8 bases.